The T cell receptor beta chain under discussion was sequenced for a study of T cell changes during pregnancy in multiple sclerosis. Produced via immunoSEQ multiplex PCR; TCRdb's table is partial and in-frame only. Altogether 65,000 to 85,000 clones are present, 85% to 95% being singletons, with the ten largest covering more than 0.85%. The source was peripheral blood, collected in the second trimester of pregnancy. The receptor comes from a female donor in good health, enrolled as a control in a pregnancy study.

Here the CDR3 DNA reads TGTGCCAGCAGCCCTCTAGCGGGAGCCCACAATGAGCAGTTCTTC. Translated, it gives CASSPLAGAHNEQFF. This chain joins TRBV7-9 and TRBJ2-1; 10 bases match TRBD2. The CDR3 is made up of 15 amino acids. CDR1 and CDR2 from the germline V gene are SEHNR and FQNEAQ (reference sequence). V lost 5 bases, J lost 5 bases, and 6 bases stayed unmatched.